This passage covers 27 T cell receptor beta chains from one sample sequenced in a study of cytomegalovirus exposure and HLA in healthy donors. The PCR contained 60 Vbeta and 13 Jbeta primers. Measured with immunoSEQ multiplex PCR; TCRdb has only the in-frame clones, and not every one. The sample holds about 140,000 clones; roughly 66% are singletons and the top ten take 6% to 8%. Sequenced input: PBMCs. These receptor sequences come from a woman in her sixties in good health and CMV-seronegative.

This clone was counted a few times. The CDR3 region is CASRPTQGATGELFF. DNA of the CDR3: TGTGCCAGCAGGCCCACACAGGGGGCGACCGGGGAGCTGTTTTTT. The chain employs TRBV9 and TRBJ2-2; 9 nucleotides align to TRBD1. Unmatched junction bases numbered 7, after V lost 5 bases and J lost 5 bases. CDR3 length: 15 residues. CDR1 and CDR2 (germline): SGDLS, YYNGEE.

This chain uses TRBV6-1 with TRBJ2-1; the D gene is possibly TRBD1 (8 bases). Germline values: CDR1 MNHNS, CDR2 SASEGT. The ends were cut back, 5 bases at V and 9 bases at J, with 20 bases in the middle. This CDR3 region has 15 residues. The CDR3 DNA reads TGTGCCAGCAGTCAAACCCGAACAGGGGGGGCTGAGCAGTTCTTC. It translates to CASSQTRTGGAEQFF.

In its sample, this clone was seen a few times. The chain recombines TRBV6-6 with TRBJ2-7; 9 bases fit TRBD1. The germline gives CDR1 MNHNY, CDR2 SVGAGI (reference sequence). V was clipped by 2 bases and J by 5 bases; unmatched bases: 4. The CDR3 has 14 residues. The CDR3 sequence: CASSYPGQGNEQYF. The CDR3 DNA reads as TGTGCCAGCAGTTACCCGGGACAGGGCAACGAGCAGTACTTC.

Here the CDR3 DNA reads TGTGCCAGCAGCCCCTACCTTCCACAGCCGAACACTGAAGCTTTCTTT. Translated, it gives CASSPYLPQPNTEAFF. V gene TRBV7-2 combines with J gene TRBJ1-1; D ambiguous. Looked up from germline, CDR1 is SGHTA and CDR2 is FQGNSA. The CDR3 spans 16 residues. Trimming removed 5 bases from V and 1 base from J, with 17 bases in between.

This chain joins TRBV14 and TRBJ1-2, with a tentative D call TRBD1 (5 bases). The V and J ends lost 0 bases and 7 bases respectively, with 12 bases between them. The CDR3 runs to 14 residues. Germline CDR1 reads SGHDN; CDR2 reads FVKESK. CDR3: CASSQDHRGGGYTF. CDR3 DNA sequence: TGTGCCAGCAGCCAAGATCATAGGGGAGGTGGCTACACCTTC.

This clone has only a few counts. The chain has TRBV13 and TRBJ1-1; D is unclear. Trimming shortened V by 0 bases and J by 5 bases, and 4 bases separated the two germline ends. The CDR3 covers 12 residues. Per the germline V gene, CDR1 is PRHDT and CDR2 is FYEKMQ (reference sequence). CDR3 nucleotide sequence: TGTGCCAGCAGCTTAGGGAGGACTGAAGCTTTCTTT. It codes for CASSLGRTEAFF.

This chain uses TRBV6-5 with TRBJ2-7, with a tentative D call TRBD1 (5 bases). In germline, CDR1 is MNHEY, CDR2 SVGAGI. V was clipped by 4 bases and J by 6 bases, with 13 bases between them. The CDR3 runs 13 residues. The CDR3, as DNA: TGTGCCAGCAGTTTCCAGGGTAGGGGCGAGCAGTACTTC. It specifies CASSFQGRGEQYF.

CDR3 amino acids: CASSQRDSRYEQYF. CDR3 nucleotides: TGTGCCAGCAGCCAACGGGACAGTCGCTACGAGCAGTACTTC. The chain joins TRBV7-2 to TRBJ2-7; 7 nucleotides match TRBD1. This CDR3 spans 14 amino acids. V lost 5 bases to trimming and J lost 3 bases; unmatched junction nucleotides: 7. Germline CDR1 and CDR2: SGHTA and FQGNSA.

J is TRBJ2-7 and V is TRBV6-5; 8 nucleotides agree with TRBD1. The length of the CDR3 is 14 residues. Germline CDR1 and CDR2: MNHEY and SVGAGI. The V and J ends lost 5 bases and 5 bases, in that order; junction bases with no gene match: 8. CDR3 coding DNA: TGTGCCAGCAGTCCGGACAGGGTATGGGACGAGCAGTACTTC. It specifies CASSPDRVWDEQYF.

This clone was observed a few times. The same CDR3 is also encoded by other DNA sequences in this sample. The chain uses TRBV7-2 and TRBJ2-5; 8 bases are shared with TRBD2. Trimming removed 1 base from V and 2 bases from J; junction bases left unmatched: 6. This CDR3 region has 16 residues. Germline values: CDR1 SGHTA, CDR2 FQGNSA. The CDR3 coding sequence is TGTGCCAGCAGCTTAGTCCCAGCGGGGGCACAAGAGACCCAGTACTTC. Translation: CASSLVPAGAQETQYF.

The chain recombines TRBV5-8 with TRBJ1-3; D perhaps matches TRBD1 (6 bases). Germline CDR1 SGHTS, CDR2 YDEGEE. The CDR3 has 16 residues. V lost 4 bases and J lost 7, with 21 bases in between. The CDR3 is CASSTGTQGPRNTIYF. The CDR3 DNA sequence: TGTGCCAGCAGCACCGGGACACAGGGTCCTAGGAACACCATATATTTT.

The rearrangement joins TRBV7-8 to TRBJ2-4, with no clear D. Germline-derived CDR1 and CDR2 are SGHVS and FQNEAQ. CDR3 length: 13 residues. Trimming took 4 bases from V and 1 from J, leaving 5 bases between them. The DNA of the CDR3 is TGTGCCAGCAGCTCCCGGGCCAAAAACATTCAGTACTTC. Protein: CASSSRAKNIQYF.

The chain has TRBV7-9 and TRBJ2-2, with D perhaps TRBD2 (5 bases). This CDR3 region has 17 residues. Trimming pared 4 bases from V and 5 bases from J, leaving 20 bases between. Germline V gene sequence: CDR1 SEHNR, CDR2 FQNEAQ (reference sequence). CDR3: CASSSAVGRVRTGELFF. The DNA of the CDR3 is TGTGCCAGCAGCTCAGCGGTGGGTCGGGTCCGTACCGGGGAGCTGTTTTTT.

V usage is TRBV10-3 and J usage is TRBJ2-6; 8 nucleotides match TRBD1. The V gene's germline CDR1 is ENHRY and CDR2 SYGVKD. The CDR3 is 17 residues long. The V gene end was trimmed by 2 bases and the J gene end by 2 bases; junction bases not matched to a gene: 5. CDR3 in DNA: TGTGCCATCAGTGAGCGCAGGACAGGGCCTGGGGCCAACGTCCTGACTTTC. The encoded protein is CAISERRTGPGANVLTF.

CDR3 region: CASSTRRGQRTYEQYF. As DNA, the CDR3 is TGTGCCAGTAGTACCCGAAGGGGCCAACGGACCTACGAGCAGTACTTC. This chain uses TRBV19 with TRBJ2-7, with D possibly being TRBD1 (5 bases). CDR3 size: 16 residues. The germline V gene encodes CDR1 LNHDA and CDR2 SQIVND (reference sequence). Trimming left V 4 bases short and J 2 bases short, with 18 bases between. The variable domain in full, completed from reference TRBV19 and TRBJ2-7, reads DGGITQSPKYLFRKEGQNVTLSCEQNLNHDAMYWYRQDPGQGLRLIYYSQIVNDFQKGDIAEGYSVSREKKESFPLTVTSAQKNPTAFYLCASSTRRGQRTYEQYFGPGTRLTVT.

In this sample, this clone turned up a few times. The chain couples TRBV11-2 to TRBJ1-3; 8 positions agree with TRBD1. V lost 3 bases to trimming and J lost 0 bases; unmatched junction nucleotides: 4. This CDR3 has 16 amino acids. CDR1 and CDR2 (germline): SGHAT, FQNNGV. In nucleotides, the CDR3 is TGTGCCAGCAGCTTTGCCACAGGGGGCTCTGGAAACACCATATATTTT. Amino acids: CASSFATGGSGNTIYF.

The V and J genes are TRBV10-3 and TRBJ2-5; a possible D gene is TRBD1 (6 bases). CDR1 and CDR2 from the germline V gene are ENHRY and SYGVKD. The V and J ends lost 5 bases and 1 base respectively, with 8 bases between them. The CDR3 has 13 residues. CDR3 loop: CAISKTGQETQYF. The DNA of the CDR3 is TGTGCCATCAGTAAGACAGGCCAAGAGACCCAGTACTTC.

This chain connects TRBV6-5 to TRBJ2-7, with a weak D call TRBD1 (6 bases). The V and J ends lost 10 bases and 3 bases respectively, with 10 bases between them. CDR3 length: 11 residues. Germline values: CDR1 MNHEY, CDR2 SVGAGI. The CDR3 reads CATAGVYEQYF. The CDR3, as DNA: TGTGCCACTGCAGGGGTCTACGAGCAGTACTTC.

V is TRBV7-2 and J is TRBJ2-7; 7 positions match TRBD2. The CDR3 contains 18 residues. In germline, CDR1 is SGHTA, CDR2 FQGNSA. V dropped 0 bases and J dropped 0; count of bases not matched to a gene: 11. The CDR3 nucleotides are TGTGCCAGCAGCTTAGCCGGCCCCGAGCGGGGATACTCCTACGAGCAGTACTTC. Translation gives CASSLAGPERGYSYEQYF. Filled out from reference TRBV7-2 and TRBJ2-7, the complete variable domain reads GAGVSQSPSNKVTEKGKDVELRCDPISGHTALYWYRQSLGQGLEFLIYFQGNSAPDKSGLPSDRFSAERTGGSVSTLTIQRTQQEDSAVYLCASSLAGPERGYSYEQYFGPGTRLTVT.

Worth noting for this clone: The junction does not match germline at one end; this may be a read error. The chain links TRBV7-9 to TRBJ1-5; 9 positions match TRBD1. The V gene's germline CDR1 is SEHNR and CDR2 FQNEAQ (reference sequence). CDR3 length equals 16 residues. CDR3 sequence reads: CSSSSGQGDSNQPQHF. CDR3 nucleotide sequence: TGTTCCAGCAGCTCGGGACAGGGCGATAGCAATCAGCCCCAGCATTTT.

The V gene is TRBV7-9, the J gene TRBJ2-7; 7 nucleotides align to TRBD1. Germline trimming cut 5 bases from V and 3 bases from J; bases unmatched to any gene: 4. CDR1 is SEHNR and CDR2 is FQNEAQ in the germline V gene (reference sequence). CDR3 length: 13 residues. DNA of the CDR3: TGTGCCAGCAGCCCTGGACAGGTCTACGAGCAGTACTTC. This sequence encodes CASSPGQVYEQYF.

This chain connects TRBV19 to TRBJ2-1; 7 positions agree with TRBD2. Germline values: CDR1 LNHDA, CDR2 SQIVND (reference sequence). The CDR3 length is 15 residues. The V segment lost 6 bases and the J segment 0 bases; nucleotides outside the gene matches: 5. The CDR3 is CASSISGLSYNEQFF. DNA of the CDR3: TGTGCCAGTAGCATTAGCGGGCTCTCCTACAATGAGCAGTTCTTC.

This clone occurred once. The V call is TRBV9, the J call TRBJ1-1, with 9 bases matching TRBD1. CDR1 is SGDLS, CDR2 YYNGEE, per germline. V lost 3 bases and J lost 5; bases outside the gene matches: 11. The CDR3 loop spans 16 amino acids. The CDR3 here is CASSAGQGLIKTEAFF. The DNA for the CDR3 is TGTGCCAGCAGCGCTGGACAGGGGCTTATCAAGACTGAAGCTTTCTTT.

This chain connects TRBV5-1 to TRBJ2-3, with 10 nucleotides matching TRBD2. Germline V gene lookup returns CDR1 SGHRS and CDR2 YFSETQ. V gave up 5 bases and J gave up 2 bases; unmatched junction bases: 5. The length of the CDR3 is 15 residues. In DNA, the CDR3 is TGCGCCAGCAGTAGCGGGAGGATGGTCACAGATACGCAGTATTTT. Translation gives CASSSGRMVTDTQYF.

This clone occurred a few times. This chain links TRBV9 with TRBJ2-3; 12 bases match TRBD2. The CDR3 is made up of 17 amino acids. The V gene end was trimmed by 3 bases and the J gene end by 4 bases; junction bases not matched to a gene: 9. Per the germline V gene, CDR1 is SGDLS and CDR2 is YYNGEE. The CDR3 region has the DNA TGTGCCAGCAGCGCCGACGGACTAGCGGGAAGACCAGATACGCAGTATTTT. Translation: CASSADGLAGRPDTQYF.

V and J are TRBV5-4 and TRBJ2-1, with 7 bases fitting TRBD1. Per germline, CDR1 SGHNT and CDR2 YYREEE (reference sequence). V was clipped by 4 bases and J by 7 bases; unmatched bases: 11. CDR3 length: 15 amino acids. CDR3 in amino acids: CASSPGGRGRNEQFF. In DNA, the CDR3 is TGTGCCAGCAGCCCGGGCGGAAGGGGGCGTAATGAGCAGTTCTTC.

The V call is TRBV5-1, the J call TRBJ2-2; 10 bases align to TRBD1. Germline CDR1 reads SGHRS; CDR2 reads YFSETQ. The J segment lost 8 bases and the V segment lost 5 bases, leaving 12 bases of the junction unmatched. The CDR3 sequence is 16 residues long. Here the CDR3 DNA reads TGCGCCAGCAGAAGTACCGGGACAGGGGTTCGGGGGGAGCTGTTTTTT. Translating it yields CASRSTGTGVRGELFF.